This T cell receptor beta chain is drawn from a study of blood T cell dynamics during melanoma immunotherapy. Study observations and caveats: Disease-control patients' PBMC repertoires became either more clonal or more diverse at W3.

A note on this clone: Its antigen is undetermined.

Specified time point: pre-treatment baseline. Each bulk PBMC sample had roughly 350 ng DNA loaded. The protocol was immunoSEQ multiplex PCR, while the TCRdb copy is restricted to in-frame clones and leaves out a portion. There are around 10,000 clones in the sample; about 86% occur only once, and around 10% lies in the top ten. The CDR3 is 16 residues long. After removal of 3 bases from V and 1 base from J, the junction contained 5 bases not matched to a gene. Germline V gene sequence: CDR1 GTSNPN, CDR2 SVGIG (reference sequence). The chain recombines TRBV30 with TRBJ2-6, with 8 bases lining up with TRBD1. Sequencing used blood, obtained from a patient treated with checkpoint blockade. This clonotype was obtained from a human donor with melanoma. CDR3 sequence: CAWRPQGASGANVLTF. The DNA of the CDR3 is TGTGCCTGGAGACCTCAGGGGGCGTCTGGGGCCAACGTCCTGACTTTC.